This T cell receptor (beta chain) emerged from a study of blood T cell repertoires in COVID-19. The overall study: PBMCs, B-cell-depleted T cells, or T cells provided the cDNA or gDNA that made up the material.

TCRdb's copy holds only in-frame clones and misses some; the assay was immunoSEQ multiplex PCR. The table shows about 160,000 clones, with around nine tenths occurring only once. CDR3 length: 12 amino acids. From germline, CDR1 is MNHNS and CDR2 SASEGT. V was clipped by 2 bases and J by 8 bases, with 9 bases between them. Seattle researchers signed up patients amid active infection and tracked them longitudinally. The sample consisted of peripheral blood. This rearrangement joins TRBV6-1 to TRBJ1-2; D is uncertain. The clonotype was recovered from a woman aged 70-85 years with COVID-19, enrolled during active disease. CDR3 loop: CASSEPPGGYTF. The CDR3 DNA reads TGTGCCAGCAGTGAACCACCGGGAGGCTACACCTTC.